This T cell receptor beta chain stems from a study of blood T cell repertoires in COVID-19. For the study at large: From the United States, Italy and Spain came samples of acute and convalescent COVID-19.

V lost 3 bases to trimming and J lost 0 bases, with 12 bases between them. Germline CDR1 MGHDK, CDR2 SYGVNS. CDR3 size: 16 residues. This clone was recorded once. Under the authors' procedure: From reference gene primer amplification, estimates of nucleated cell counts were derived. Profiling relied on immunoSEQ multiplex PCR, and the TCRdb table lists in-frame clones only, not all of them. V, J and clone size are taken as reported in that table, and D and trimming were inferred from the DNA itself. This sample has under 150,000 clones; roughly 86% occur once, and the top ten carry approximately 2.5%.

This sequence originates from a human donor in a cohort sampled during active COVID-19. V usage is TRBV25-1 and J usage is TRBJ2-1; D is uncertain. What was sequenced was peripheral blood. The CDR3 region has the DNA TGTGCCAGCAGTGATGGAACGGGTGGCTCCTACAATGAGCAGTTCTTC. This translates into CASSDGTGGSYNEQFF.